The 6 T cell receptor beta chains listed next were all sequenced from one sample in a study of blood T cell repertoires in COVID-19. Using immunoSEQ multiplex PCR, the repertoire was profiled, and TCRdb retains in-frame clones only, with some absent. The table shows approximately 490,000 clones, with 75% to 90% occurring only once. Sample: PBMCs or T cells enriched from blood (not recorded which). The receptors derive from an older woman who had recovered from COVID-19.

The chain employs TRBV27 and TRBJ1-6, with TRBD1 identical over 8 bases. Germline loops: CDR1 MNHEY, CDR2 SMNVEV (reference sequence). This CDR3 region has 17 residues. V shed 2 bases and J 5 bases; nucleotides not matched to a gene: 8. Here the CDR3 DNA reads TGTGCCAGCAGTTTAAGGGGCAGGGGGCTGGATAATTCACCCCTCCACTTT. Protein sequence: CASSLRGRGLDNSPLHF.

This clone was seen only a few times. The chain employs TRBV6-6 and TRBJ2-2, with D possibly being TRBD1 (5 bases). Trimming took 0 bases from V and 6 from J, leaving 8 bases between them. The CDR3 has 14 residues. Germline-derived CDR1 and CDR2 are MNHNY and SVGAGI (reference sequence). CDR3 sequence reads: CASSYSLGPGELFF. The CDR3 DNA follows: TGTGCCAGCAGTTACTCGCTGGGGCCCGGGGAGCTGTTTTTT.

The sample holds one count of this clone. V and J are TRBV19 and TRBJ2-3; 9 bases match TRBD1. The V segment lost 3 bases and the J segment 3 bases; nucleotides outside the gene matches: 4. The CDR3 has 15 residues. Germline assignment: CDR1 LNHDA and CDR2 SQIVND (reference sequence). The CDR3 protein is CASSIGTGWTDTQYF. CDR3 nucleotide sequence: TGTGCCAGTAGTATCGGGACAGGGTGGACAGATACGCAGTATTTT.

The chain recombines TRBV29-1 with TRBJ2-7, with 10 positions matching TRBD1. V dropped 6 bases and J dropped 7; count of bases not matched to a gene: 12. Germline values: CDR1 SQVTM, CDR2 ANQGSEA. The CDR3 totals 14 residues. DNA for the CDR3: TGCAGCGTATTCCCCGGGACAGGGGTCGGGGAGCAGTACTTC. This translates into CSVFPGTGVGEQYF.

This chain joins TRBV2 and TRBJ2-3, with 11 bases lining up with TRBD2. J was trimmed by 4 bases and V by 4 bases; bases with no gene match: 7. The CDR3 has 16 amino acids. The germline CDR1 and CDR2 sequences are SNHLY and FYNNEI. CDR3 amino acids: CASSVYSGGASDTQYF. DNA for the CDR3: TGTGCCAGCAGTGTCTATAGCGGGGGGGCTTCAGATACGCAGTATTTT.

J is TRBJ2-1 and V is TRBV5-1; the match to TRBD1 covers 9 bases. From germline, CDR1 is SGHRS and CDR2 YFSETQ. J was trimmed by 2 bases and V by 0 bases; bases with no gene match: 6. The CDR3 loop spans 17 amino acids. CDR3 loop: CASSLVGTGITYNEQFF. CDR3 nucleotide sequence: TGCGCCAGCAGCTTGGTCGGGACAGGGATCACCTACAATGAGCAGTTCTTC.